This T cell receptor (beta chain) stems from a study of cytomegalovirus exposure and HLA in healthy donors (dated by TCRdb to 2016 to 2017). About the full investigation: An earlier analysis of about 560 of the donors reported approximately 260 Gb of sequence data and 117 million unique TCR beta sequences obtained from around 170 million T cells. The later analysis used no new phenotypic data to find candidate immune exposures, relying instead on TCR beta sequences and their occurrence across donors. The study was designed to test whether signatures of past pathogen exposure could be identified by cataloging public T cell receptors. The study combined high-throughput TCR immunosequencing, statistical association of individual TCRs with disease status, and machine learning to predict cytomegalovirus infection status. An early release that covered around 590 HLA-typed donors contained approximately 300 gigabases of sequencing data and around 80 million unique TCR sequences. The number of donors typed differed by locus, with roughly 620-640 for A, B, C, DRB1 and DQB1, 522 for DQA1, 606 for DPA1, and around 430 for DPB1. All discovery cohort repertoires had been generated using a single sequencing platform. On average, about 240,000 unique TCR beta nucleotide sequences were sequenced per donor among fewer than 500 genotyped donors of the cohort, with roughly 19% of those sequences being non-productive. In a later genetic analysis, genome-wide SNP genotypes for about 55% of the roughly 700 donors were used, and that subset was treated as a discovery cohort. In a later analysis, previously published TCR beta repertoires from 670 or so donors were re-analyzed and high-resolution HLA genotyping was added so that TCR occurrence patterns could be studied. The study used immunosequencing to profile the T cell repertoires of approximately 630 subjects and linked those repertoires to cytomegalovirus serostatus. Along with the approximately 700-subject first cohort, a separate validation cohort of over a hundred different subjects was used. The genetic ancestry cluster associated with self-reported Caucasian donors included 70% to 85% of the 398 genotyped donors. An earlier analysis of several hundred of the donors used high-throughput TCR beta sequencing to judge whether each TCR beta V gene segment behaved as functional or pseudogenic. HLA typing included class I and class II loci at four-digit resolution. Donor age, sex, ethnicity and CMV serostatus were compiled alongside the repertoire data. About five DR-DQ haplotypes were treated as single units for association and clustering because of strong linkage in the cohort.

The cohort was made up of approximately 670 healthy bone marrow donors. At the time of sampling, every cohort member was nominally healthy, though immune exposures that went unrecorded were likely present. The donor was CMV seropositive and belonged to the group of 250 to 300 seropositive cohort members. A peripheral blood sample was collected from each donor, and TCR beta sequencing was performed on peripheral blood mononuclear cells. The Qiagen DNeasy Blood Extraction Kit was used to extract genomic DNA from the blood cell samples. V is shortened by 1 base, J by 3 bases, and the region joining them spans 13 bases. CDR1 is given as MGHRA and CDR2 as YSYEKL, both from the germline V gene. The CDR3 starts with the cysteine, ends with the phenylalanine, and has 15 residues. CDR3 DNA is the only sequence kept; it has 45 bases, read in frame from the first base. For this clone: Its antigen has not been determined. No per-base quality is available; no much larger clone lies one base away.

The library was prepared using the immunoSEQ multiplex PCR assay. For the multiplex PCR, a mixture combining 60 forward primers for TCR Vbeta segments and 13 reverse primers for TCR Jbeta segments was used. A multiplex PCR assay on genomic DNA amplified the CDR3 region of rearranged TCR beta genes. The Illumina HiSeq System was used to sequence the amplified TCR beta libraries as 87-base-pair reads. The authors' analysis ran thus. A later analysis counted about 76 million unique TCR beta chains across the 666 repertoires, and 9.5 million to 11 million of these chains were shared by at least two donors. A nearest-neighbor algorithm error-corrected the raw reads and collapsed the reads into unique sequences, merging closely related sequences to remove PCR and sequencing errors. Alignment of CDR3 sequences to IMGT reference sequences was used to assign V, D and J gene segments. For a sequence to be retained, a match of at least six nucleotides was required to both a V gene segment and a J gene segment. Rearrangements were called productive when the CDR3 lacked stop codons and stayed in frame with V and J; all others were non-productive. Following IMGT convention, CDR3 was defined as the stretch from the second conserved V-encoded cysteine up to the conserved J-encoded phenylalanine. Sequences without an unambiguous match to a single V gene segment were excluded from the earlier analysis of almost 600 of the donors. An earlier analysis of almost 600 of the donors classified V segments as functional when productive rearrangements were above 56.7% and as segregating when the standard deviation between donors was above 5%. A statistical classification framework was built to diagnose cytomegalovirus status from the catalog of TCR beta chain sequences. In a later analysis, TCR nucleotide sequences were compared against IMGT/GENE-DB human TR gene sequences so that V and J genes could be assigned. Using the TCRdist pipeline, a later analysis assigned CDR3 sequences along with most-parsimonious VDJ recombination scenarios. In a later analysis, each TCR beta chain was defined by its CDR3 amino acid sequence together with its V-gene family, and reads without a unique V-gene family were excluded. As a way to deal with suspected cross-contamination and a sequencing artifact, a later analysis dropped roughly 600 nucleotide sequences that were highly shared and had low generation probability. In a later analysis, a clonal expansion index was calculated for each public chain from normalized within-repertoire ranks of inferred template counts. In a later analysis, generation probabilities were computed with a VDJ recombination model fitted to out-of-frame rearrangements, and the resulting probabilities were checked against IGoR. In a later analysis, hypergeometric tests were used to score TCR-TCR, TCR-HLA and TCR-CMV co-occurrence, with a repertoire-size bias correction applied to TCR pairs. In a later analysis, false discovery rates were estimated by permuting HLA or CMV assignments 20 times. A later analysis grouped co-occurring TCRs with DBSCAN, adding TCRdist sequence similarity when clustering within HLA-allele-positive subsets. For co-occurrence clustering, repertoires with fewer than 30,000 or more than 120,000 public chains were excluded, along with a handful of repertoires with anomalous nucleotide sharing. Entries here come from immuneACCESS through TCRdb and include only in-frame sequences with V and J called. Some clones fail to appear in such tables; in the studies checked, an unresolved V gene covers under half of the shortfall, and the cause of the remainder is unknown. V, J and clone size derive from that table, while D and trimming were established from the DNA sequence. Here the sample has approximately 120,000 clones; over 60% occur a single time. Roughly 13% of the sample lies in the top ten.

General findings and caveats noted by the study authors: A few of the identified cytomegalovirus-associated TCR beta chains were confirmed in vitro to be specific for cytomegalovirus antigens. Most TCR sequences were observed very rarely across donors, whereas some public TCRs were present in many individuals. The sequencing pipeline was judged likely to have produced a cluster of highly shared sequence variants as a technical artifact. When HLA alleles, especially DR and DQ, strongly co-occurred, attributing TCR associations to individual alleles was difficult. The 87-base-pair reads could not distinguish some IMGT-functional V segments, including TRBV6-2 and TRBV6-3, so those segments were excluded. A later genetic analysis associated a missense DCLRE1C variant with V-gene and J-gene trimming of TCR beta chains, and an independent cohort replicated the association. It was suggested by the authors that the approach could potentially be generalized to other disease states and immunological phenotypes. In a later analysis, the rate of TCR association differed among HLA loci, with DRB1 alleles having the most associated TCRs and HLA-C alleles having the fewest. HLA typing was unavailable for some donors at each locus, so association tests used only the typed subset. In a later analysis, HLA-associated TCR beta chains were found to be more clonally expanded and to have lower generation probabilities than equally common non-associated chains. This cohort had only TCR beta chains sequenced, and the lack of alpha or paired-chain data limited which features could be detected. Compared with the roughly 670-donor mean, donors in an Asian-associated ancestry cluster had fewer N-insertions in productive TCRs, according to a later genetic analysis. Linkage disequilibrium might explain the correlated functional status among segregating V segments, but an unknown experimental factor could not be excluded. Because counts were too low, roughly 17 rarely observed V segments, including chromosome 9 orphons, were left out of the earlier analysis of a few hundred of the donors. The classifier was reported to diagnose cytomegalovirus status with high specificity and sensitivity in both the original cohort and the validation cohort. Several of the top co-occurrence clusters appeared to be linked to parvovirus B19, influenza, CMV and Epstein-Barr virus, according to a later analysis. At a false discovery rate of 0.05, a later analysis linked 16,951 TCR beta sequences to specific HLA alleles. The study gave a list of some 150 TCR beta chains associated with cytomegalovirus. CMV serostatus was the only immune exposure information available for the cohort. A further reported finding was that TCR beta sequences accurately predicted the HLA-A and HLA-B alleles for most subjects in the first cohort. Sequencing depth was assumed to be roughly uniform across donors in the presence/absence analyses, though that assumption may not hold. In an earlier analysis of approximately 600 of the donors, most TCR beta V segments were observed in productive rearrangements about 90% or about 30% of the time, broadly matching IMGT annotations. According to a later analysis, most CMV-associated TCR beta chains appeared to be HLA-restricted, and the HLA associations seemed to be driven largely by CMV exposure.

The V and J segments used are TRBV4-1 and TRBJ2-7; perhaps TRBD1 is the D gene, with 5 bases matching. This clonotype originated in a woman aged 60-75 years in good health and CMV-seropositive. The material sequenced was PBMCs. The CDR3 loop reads CASSQGAQEIYEQYF. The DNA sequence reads TGCGCCAGCAGCCAAGGGGCACAGGAAATCTACGAGCAGTACTTC.